Listed below are T cell receptor beta chains from one sample, sequenced in a study of blood T cell repertoires in COVID-19. Data came from immunoSEQ multiplex PCR; TCRdb stores just in-frame clones and leaves some out. The data contain a few hundred thousand clones, about 88% of them singletons. Source material: peripheral blood. Receptor source: a man aged 18 to 29 with active or convalescent COVID-19. Both conserved end residues are trimmed from each CDR3.

V gene	J gene	CDR3 protein
TRBV30	TRBJ2-3	AWSDPQAFIADTQY
TRBV11-2	TRBJ2-5	ASSDRTGVGTQY
TRBV18	TRBJ2-7	ASSERRQSISYEQY
TRBV11-3	TRBJ1-1	ASSSPSFTEAF
TRBV5-6	TRBJ1-6	ASSLKGQGVSPLH
TRBV6-2/TRBV6-3	TRBJ2-7	ASSYGDSSQREGLYEQY
TRBV7-9	TRBJ1-1	ASSVEVNTEAF
TRBV19	TRBJ1-2	ASSRGDYGYT
TRBV30	TRBJ2-5	AWSVASAQETQY
TRBV4-3	TRBJ2-6	ASSQDGDSSGANVLT
TRBV30	TRBJ1-5	AWSTGGFQPQH
TRBV27	TRBJ2-7	ASSSSGSGYEQY
TRBV29-1	TRBJ2-3	SVVPYGRHDRDTQY
TRBV19	TRBJ1-2	ASIGRNYGYT
TRBV19	TRBJ2-1	ASSIDRMGSTYNEQF
TRBV6-5	TRBJ2-1	ASSPGLGGSNEQF
TRBV12-3/TRBV12-4	TRBJ2-1	ASSDRHYNEQF
TRBV6-1	TRBJ1-2	ASSEDGTGAGYT
TRBV10-3	TRBJ2-7	AIGRGGTSPSYEQY
TRBV5-1	TRBJ2-5	ASSLGIVGGRETQY
TRBV4-3	TRBJ1-1	ASSHDRGAYTEAF
TRBV24-1	TRBJ1-2	ATSDLSSGADGYT
TRBV7-9	TRBJ2-5	ATTARSGGQETQY
TRBV6-5	TRBJ2-2	ASSLGGANTGELF
TRBV7-9	TRBJ2-2	ASSYGTGELF
TRBV7-2	TRBJ2-2	ASSLDSLYTGELF
TRBV5-1	TRBJ2-5	ASSLGLAGDETQY
TRBV6-4	TRBJ2-2	ASKPLGEGGELF
TRBV25-1	TRBJ2-3	ASSGREGRNSDTQY
TRBV5-1	TRBJ2-5	ASSLNRRGAGETQY
TRBV15	TRBJ2-1	ATSSGLAGVREQF
TRBV7-2	TRBJ2-1	ASSWPRGVSGNEQF
TRBV15	TRBJ1-2	ATSREYYGYT
TRBV5-4	TRBJ1-2	ASSLRGTEIPYGYT
TRBV28	TRBJ1-5	ASLLGGGADNQPQH
TRBV6-1	TRBJ2-7	ASSAVPWESGGEQY
TRBV27	TRBJ1-2	ASSLLGSHGYT
TRBV6-6	TRBJ2-1	ASSSGTGYEEQF
TRBV6-4	TRBJ1-1	ASSDSAETENTEAF
TRBV15	TRBJ2-3	ATNFQRTADTQY
TRBV7-2	TRBJ2-2	ASRRDYTYTGELF
TRBV5-1	TRBJ2-1	ASSLGDTPGNEQF
TRBV7-8	TRBJ2-5	ASADRRTTETQY
TRBV7-2	TRBJ2-7	ASSSESGAGYEQY
TRBV7-3	TRBJ1-6	ASSAGSRGSPLH